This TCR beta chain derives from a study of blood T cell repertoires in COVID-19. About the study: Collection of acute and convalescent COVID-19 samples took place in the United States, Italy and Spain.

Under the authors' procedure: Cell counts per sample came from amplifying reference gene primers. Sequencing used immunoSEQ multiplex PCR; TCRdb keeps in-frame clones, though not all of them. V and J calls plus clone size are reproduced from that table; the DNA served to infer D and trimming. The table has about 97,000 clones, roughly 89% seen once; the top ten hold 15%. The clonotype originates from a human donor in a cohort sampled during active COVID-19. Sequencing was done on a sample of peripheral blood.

The CDR3 DNA follows: TGTGCCAGCAGCCCAAGGACTAGCGGGAGTATAGTCGAGCAGTACTTC. Amino acid sequence: CASSPRTSGSIVEQYF. The rearrangement links TRBV28 to TRBJ2-7; 13 bases map to TRBD2. Germline trimming cut 6 bases from V and 6 bases from J; bases unmatched to any gene: 11. Per germline, CDR1 MDHEN and CDR2 SYDVKM. CDR3 size: 16 residues. The whole variable domain, remainder taken from reference TRBV28 and TRBJ2-7, is DVKVTQSSRYLVKRTGEKVFLECVQDMDHENMFWYRQDPGLGLRLIYFSYDVKMKEKGDIPEGYSVSREKKERFSLILESASTNQTSMYLCASSPRTSGSIVEQYFGPGTRLTVT.